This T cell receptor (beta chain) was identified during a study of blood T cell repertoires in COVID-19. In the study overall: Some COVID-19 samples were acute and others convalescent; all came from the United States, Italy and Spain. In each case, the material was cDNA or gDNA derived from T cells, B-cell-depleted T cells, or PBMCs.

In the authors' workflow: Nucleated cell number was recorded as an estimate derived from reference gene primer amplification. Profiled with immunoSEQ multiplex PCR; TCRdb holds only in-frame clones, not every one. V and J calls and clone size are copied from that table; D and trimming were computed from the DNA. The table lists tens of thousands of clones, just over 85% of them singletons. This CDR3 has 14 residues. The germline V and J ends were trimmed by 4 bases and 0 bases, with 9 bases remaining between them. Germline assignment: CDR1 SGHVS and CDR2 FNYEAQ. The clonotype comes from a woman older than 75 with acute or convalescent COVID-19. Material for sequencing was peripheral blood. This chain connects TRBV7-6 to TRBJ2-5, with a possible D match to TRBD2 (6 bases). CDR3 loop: CASSSAGYQETQYF. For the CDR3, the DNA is TGTGCCAGCAGCTCGGCGGGGTACCAAGAGACCCAGTACTTC.